Below are 2 T cell receptor beta chains sequenced from a single sample in a study of CXCR3-negative and CXCR3-positive naive CD8 T cells. These TCRs are of unknown antigen specificity. Study-wide results and limits: CXCR3-positive naive cells carried more hydrophobic TRB CDR3s than CXCR3-negative ones.

Each TRB cDNA library was prepared by 5' RACE (with UMI labels). From its re-call of the 5' RACE reads, TCRdb lists each CDR3 protein once, without DNA. Recorded for this sample: tens of thousands of distinct CDR3 sequences. The sample was naive CXCR3+ CD8+ T cells from blood. Regarding subset: CD45RO-CCR7+CD27+CD95- naive CD8+ T cells expressing CXCR3 (TNR3+). Every receptor here comes from a human donor in good health. Some clones in this sample may be carry-over from other donors' samples.

V and J are TRBV12-3 or TRBV12-4 and TRBJ2-5; the D gene TCRdb calls, TRBD1, cannot be checked with no DNA. The CDR3 has 14 amino acids. CDR3 sequence reads: CASSFKGIQETQYF.

V and J are TRBV28 and TRBJ2-7; TCRdb's D gene call, TRBD2, goes unchecked for lack of DNA. The CDR3 length is 14 residues. CDR1 and CDR2 (germline): MDHEN, SYDVKM. The CDR3 reads CASSFERTSLEQYF.